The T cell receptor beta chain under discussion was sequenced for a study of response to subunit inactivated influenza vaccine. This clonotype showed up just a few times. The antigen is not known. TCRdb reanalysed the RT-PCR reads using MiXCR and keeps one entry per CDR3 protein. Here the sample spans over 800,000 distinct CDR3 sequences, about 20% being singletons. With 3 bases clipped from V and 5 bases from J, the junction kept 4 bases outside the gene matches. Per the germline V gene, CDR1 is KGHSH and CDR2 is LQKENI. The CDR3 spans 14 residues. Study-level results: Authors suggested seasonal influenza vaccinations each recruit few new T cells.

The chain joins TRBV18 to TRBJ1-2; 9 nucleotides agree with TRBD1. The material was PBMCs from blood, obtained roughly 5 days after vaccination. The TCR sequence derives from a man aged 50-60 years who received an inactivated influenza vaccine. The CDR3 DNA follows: TGTGCCAGCTCACCGGCGACAGGGGGATATGGCTACACCTTC. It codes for CASSPATGGYGYTF.